Below, 4 T cell receptor beta chains from the same sample are listed, as sequenced in a study of vaccination and CD4 T cells after COVID-19. Sequencing of the DNA from cultured CD4+ T cells was carried out with the Oncomine TCR Beta short-read assay. One entry per CDR3 protein results from TCRdb running MiXCR on the PCR reads. Of 15,000 to 25,000 distinct CDR3 sequences listed, about 38% were seen once; the top ten hold around 27%. This sample's treatment: approximately nine-day PBMC culture with coronavirus spike peptide pools or control peptides (ViraFEST assay). These receptors have no known antigen. The input for sequencing was CD4+ T cells from blood, cultured in vitro, taken before SARS-CoV-2 vaccination. The receptors were gathered from a human donor who received a COVID-19 vaccine.

The chain combines TRBV7-2 with TRBJ1-2; a possible D gene is TRBD1 (5 bases). The CDR3 is 15 residues long. Trimming shortened V by 5 bases and J by 4 bases, and 17 bases separated the two germline ends. Germline values: CDR1 SGHTA, CDR2 FQGNSA. The CDR3 bases are TGTGCCAGCAGCCCCTCCCCCGGGGCCATCTATGGCTACACCTTC. Its protein product is CASSPSPGAIYGYTF.

The chain employs TRBV11-3 and TRBJ2-5, with 12 bases fitting TRBD2. The CDR3 spans 15 residues. Trimming at V came to 5 bases and at J to 4 bases, leaving 5 bases not matched to a gene. Germline lookup yields CDR1 SGHNT and CDR2 YENEEA. The CDR3 DNA follows: TGTGCCAGCAGCCCTAGGACTAGCGGGGCAGAGACCCAGTACTTC. The encoded protein is CASSPRTSGAETQYF.

This clonotype was counted only a few times. The rearrangement uses TRBV20-1 and TRBJ1-3, with D perhaps matching TRBD1 (5 bases). Germline lookup yields CDR1 DFQATT and CDR2 SNEGSKA (reference sequence). This CDR3 comprises 15 residues. V lost 5 bases and J lost 2, with 16 bases in between. The CDR3 region is CSAPDPGGAGNTIYF. CDR3 sequence (DNA): TGCAGTGCTCCCGACCCTGGAGGGGCTGGAAACACCATATATTTT.

The chain combines TRBV10-1 with TRBJ2-2; D is possibly TRBD1 or TRBD2 (6 bases each). With 3 bases removed from V and 1 base from J, the gap between germline ends came to 12 bases. CDR3 length equals 16 residues. The V gene's germline CDR1 is WNHNN and CDR2 SYGVQD (reference sequence). CDR3 DNA sequence: TGCGCCAGCAGTGACTCGGGGGCTGTGAACACCGGGGAGCTGTTTTTT. It yields the protein CASSDSGAVNTGELFF.